This T cell receptor beta chain was captured in a study of shared clonotypes between healthy human individuals. Study overall: A donor's plate count was three for CD4 naive and three for CD4 memory; CD8 naive had two and CD8 memory one.

Profiling relied on immunoSEQ multiplex PCR, and the TCRdb table lists in-frame clones only, not all of them. The sample yields 2 million to 2.5 million clones, more than 85% seen once. The clonotype was recovered from a man aged 18 to 29 in good health. Some clones in this sample may be carry-over from other donors' samples. The sequencing input was naive CD4+ T cells from PBMCs. Subset given: CD45RA+ positively selected.

The CDR3 region is CASSPQDGPQHF. CDR3 nucleotide sequence: TGTGCCAGCTCACCACAGGATGGCCCCCAGCATTTT. The chain uses TRBV18 and TRBJ1-5; D remains unclear. Trimming pared 1 base from V and 10 bases from J, leaving 8 bases between. The CDR3 consists of 12 residues. Looked up from germline, CDR1 is KGHSH and CDR2 is LQKENI.